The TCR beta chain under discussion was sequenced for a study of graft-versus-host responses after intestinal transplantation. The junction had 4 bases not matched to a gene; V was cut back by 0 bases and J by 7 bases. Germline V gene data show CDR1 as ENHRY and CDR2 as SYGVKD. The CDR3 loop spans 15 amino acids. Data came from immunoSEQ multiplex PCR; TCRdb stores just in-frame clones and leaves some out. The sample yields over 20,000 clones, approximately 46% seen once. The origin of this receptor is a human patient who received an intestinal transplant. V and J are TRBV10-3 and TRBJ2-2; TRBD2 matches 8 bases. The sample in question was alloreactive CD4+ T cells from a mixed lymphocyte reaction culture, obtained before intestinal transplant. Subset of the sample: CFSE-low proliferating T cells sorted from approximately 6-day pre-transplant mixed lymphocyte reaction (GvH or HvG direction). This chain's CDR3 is CAISESRGASGELFF. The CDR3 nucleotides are TGTGCCATCAGTGAGTCGCGGGGGGCGAGCGGGGAGCTGTTTTTT.